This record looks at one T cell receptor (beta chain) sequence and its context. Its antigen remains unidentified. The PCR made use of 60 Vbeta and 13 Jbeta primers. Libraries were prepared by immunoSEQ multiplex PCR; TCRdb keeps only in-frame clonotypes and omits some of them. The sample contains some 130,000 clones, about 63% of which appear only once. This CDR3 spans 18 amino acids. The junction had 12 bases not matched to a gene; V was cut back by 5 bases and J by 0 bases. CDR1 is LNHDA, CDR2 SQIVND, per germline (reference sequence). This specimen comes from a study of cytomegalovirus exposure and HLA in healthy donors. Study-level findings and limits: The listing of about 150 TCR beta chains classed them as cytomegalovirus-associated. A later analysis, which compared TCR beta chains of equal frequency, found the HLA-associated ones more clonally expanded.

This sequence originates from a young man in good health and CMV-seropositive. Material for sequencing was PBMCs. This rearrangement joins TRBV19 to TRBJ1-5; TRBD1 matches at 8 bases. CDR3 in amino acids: CASSGTGKFSNSNQPQHF. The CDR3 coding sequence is TGTGCCAGTAGTGGGACAGGAAAGTTTTCGAATAGCAATCAGCCCCAGCATTTT.